This TCR beta chain was sequenced for a study of blood T cells in healthy people across ages. This clonotype has just a few counts. V gave up 6 bases and J gave up 2 bases, with 17 bases separating them. The CDR3 runs 16 residues. The germline V gene encodes CDR1 ENHRY and CDR2 SYGVKD. Together with a sample-barcoded 5' primer, a J-beta primer mix was included in a second PCR lasting about 7 to 11 cycles. Via MiXCR, TCRdb re-called the 5' RACE reads, giving one row per CDR3 protein. The sample shows more than 1 million distinct CDR3 sequences, 45% of them seen only once. Sequencing input: blood. The clonotype comes from a woman aged 60 to 75 in good health. This chain uses TRBV10-3 with TRBJ2-1, with a tentative D call TRBD2 (6 bases). The DNA for the CDR3 is TGTGCCATCAGGGCCGATCCAAGCGGGCCCTACAATGAGCAGTTCTTC. Its translation is CAIRADPSGPYNEQFF.